This T cell receptor (beta chain) is from a study of monozygotic twins with inflammatory bowel disease. Whole-study findings and limits: The study found lower TCRbeta diversity (inverse Simpson) in IBD patients than in healthy co-twins.

Template switching added UMIs carrying a 6-nucleotide sample barcode. Each CDR3 protein gets one entry in TCRdb, which reprocessed the 5' RACE reads and gives no DNA. The listing records some 400,000 distinct CDR3 sequences. CDR1 is SGHDT, CDR2 YYEEEE, per germline. The CDR3 length is 14 residues. Details on this clonotype: Its matching antigen is unknown.

The rearrangement joins TRBV5-6 to TRBJ1-1; the D call of TRBD1 rests on TCRdb alone, since no DNA is present to check it. This sequence originates from a human donor with ulcerative colitis or Crohn's disease, or a healthy co-twin of an affected twin (not recorded which). The specimen sequenced was blood. The CDR3 loop is CASSPGQGITEAFF.